This TCR beta chain comes out of a study of shared clonotypes between healthy human individuals. Overall study: Donors were a couple of women and a few men aged 18 to 49.

Findings and limits, study-wide: Sampling was confined to blood; repertoires within tissues likely differ. For naive CD4 cells, approximately 5% of clonotypes were shared across a handful of donors.

Details on this clone: The target antigen is unknown.

V shed 6 bases and J shed 4 bases, with 5 bases lying between them. Germline lookup yields CDR1 MDHEN and CDR2 SYDVKM. The CDR3 length is 11 residues. Sorted-subset replicate PCRs used approximately 190 ng of genomic DNA. This amount corresponded to tens of thousands of T cell genomes. The table came from immunoSEQ multiplex PCR; TCRdb's copy has only in-frame clones and leaves some out. The sample has about 1 million clones, 78% seen once. Sequences were obtained from memory CD4+ T cells from PBMCs. Subset denoted: CD45RA-negative fraction. The TCR comes from a man aged 18 to 35 in good health. Some clones in this sample may be carry-over from other donors' samples. V is TRBV28 and J is TRBJ2-3; D call uncertain. Here the CDR3 reads CASRESDTQYF. The CDR3 DNA reads TGTGCCAGCAGGGAATCAGATACGCAGTATTTT.